These 19 T cell receptor beta chains were sequenced from one sample in a study of regulatory dendritic cells for organ transplantation (TCRdb year 2017). The receptor library was made with the immunoSEQ multiplex PCR assay. In its TCRdb copy, this immuneACCESS table keeps in-frame sequences only and misses some clones. Where compared with another copy, unresolved V genes explain less than half of these, and the others have no known cause. The sample table lists 25,000 to 35,000 clones, around 84% of them with a count of one. The ten largest account for around 0.093% of the sample. The sequenced sample was naive CD4+ T cells from blood. The cell subset or site label of this sample denotes: CD45RA+ naive T cells. The receptors shown here come from a human donor in good health.

The rearrangement joins TRBV19 to TRBJ1-2, with 7 bases fitting TRBD1. The CDR3 is made up of 17 amino acids. Losses at the gene ends were 0 bases for V and 0 bases for J; bases not matched to a gene: 7. Germline CDR1 LNHDA, CDR2 SQIVND (reference sequence). The CDR3 DNA reads TGTGCCAGTAGTATAGAGGCAGGGACAGAAGCTAACTATGGCTACACCTTC. Its protein is CASSIEAGTEANYGYTF.

This clone was counted only a few times. The J gene is TRBJ2-2, the V gene TRBV19; 8 bases line up with TRBD1. The germline V gene has CDR1 LNHDA and CDR2 SQIVND (reference sequence). Trimming cost V 3 bases and J 5 bases; bases outside gene matches: 11. This CDR3 comprises 17 residues. Here the CDR3 DNA reads TGTGCCAGTAGTATCCACCCGGGCAGGGGGCGGACCGGGGAGCTGTTTTTT. Residues: CASSIHPGRGRTGELFF.

CDR3 coding DNA: TGCGCCAGCACAAGGGGCGTAAATAATTCACCCCTCCACTTT. Translated: CASTRGVNNSPLHF. The chain combines TRBV5-1 with TRBJ1-6; D is perhaps TRBD1 (5 bases). The CDR3 extends over 14 amino acids. V lost 6 bases to trimming and J lost 5 bases, with 12 bases between them. Germline CDR1 and CDR2: SGHRS and YFSETQ.

The chain employs TRBV7-2 and TRBJ1-1, with 7 bases matching TRBD1. The CDR3 spans 13 residues. J lost 3 bases, V lost 6 bases, and 4 bases had no gene match. CDR1 and CDR2 (germline): SGHTA, FQGNSA. Here the CDR3 DNA reads TGTGCCAGCAGTATTCAGGGGGACACTGAAGCTTTCTTT. Protein: CASSIQGDTEAFF.

The genes are TRBV5-1 and TRBJ2-1, with TRBD2 matching over 13 bases. Germline assignment: CDR1 SGHRS and CDR2 YFSETQ. Trimming took 4 bases from V and 7 from J; bases not matched to a gene: 5. The CDR3 runs 15 residues. The CDR3 loop is CASSVLAGGQNEQFF. CDR3 coding DNA: TGCGCCAGCAGCGTACTAGCGGGGGGGCAAAATGAGCAGTTCTTC.

The chain combines TRBV14 with TRBJ2-3; TRBD2 matches at 13 bases. The CDR3 is 17 residues long. Germline loops: CDR1 SGHDN, CDR2 FVKESK. Trimming took 2 bases from V and 1 from J; bases not matched to a gene: 3. The CDR3 sequence: CASSQFGTSGGTDTQYF. CDR3 sequence (DNA): TGTGCCAGCAGCCAATTTGGGACTAGCGGGGGCACAGATACGCAGTATTTT. Combining the CDR3 with reference TRBV14 and TRBJ2-3 gives the whole variable domain EAGVTQFPSHSVIEKGQTVTLRCDPISGHDNLYWYRRVMGKEIKFLLHFVKESKQDESGMPNNRFLAERTGGTYSTLKVQPAELEDSGVYFCASSQFGTSGGTDTQYFGPGTRLTVL.

The chain carries TRBV7-9 and TRBJ1-4; possible D gene TRBD1, 6 bases. This CDR3 is built from 15 residues. Trimming removed 5 bases at V and 8 bases at J, with 18 bases between. From germline, CDR1 is SEHNR and CDR2 FQNEAQ (reference sequence). The CDR3 is CASSREGIQGEKLFF. CDR3 nucleotide sequence: TGTGCCAGCAGCCGCGAGGGCATCCAGGGGGAAAAACTGTTTTTT.

This clone was counted between two and nine times. The chain joins TRBV18 to TRBJ1-3; D perhaps matches TRBD1 (5 bases). The CDR3 is 15 residues long. Trimming shortened V by 6 bases and J by 0 bases, and 12 bases separated the two germline ends. Germline V CDR1 and CDR2: KGHSH, LQKENI. CDR3 sequence: CASSSRGISGNTIYF. The DNA for the CDR3 is TGTGCCAGCTCTTCAAGGGGCATCTCTGGAAACACCATATATTTT. The full variable domain, in which reference TRBV18 and TRBJ1-3 provide the parts outside the CDR3, is NAGVMQNPRHLVRRRGQEARLRCSPMKGHSHVYWYRQLPEEGLKFMVYLQKENIIDESGMPKERFSAEFPKEGPSILRIQQVVRGDSAAYFCASSSRGISGNTIYFGEGSWLTVV.

The chain links TRBV27 to TRBJ2-1, with 8 positions matching TRBD2. CDR3 length equals 15 residues. Germline V gene data show CDR1 as MNHEY and CDR2 as SMNVEV (reference sequence). The junction had 5 bases not matched to a gene; V was cut back by 3 bases and J by 4 bases. The CDR3 sequence is CASSFRSGGYNEQFF. CDR3 DNA sequence: TGTGCCAGCAGTTTTCGGAGCGGGGGTTACAATGAGCAGTTCTTC.

This clone was observed a few times. The CDR3 loop is CASSPSRSEKLFF. CDR3 nucleotides: TGTGCCAGCTCACCTTCTAGATCTGAAAAACTGTTTTTT. The V and J genes are TRBV18 and TRBJ1-4, with no clear D. In germline, CDR1 is KGHSH, CDR2 LQKENI. The CDR3 spans 13 residues. Trimming took off 3 bases at V and 7 bases at J, with 9 bases between the two ends.

The chain carries TRBV4-1 and TRBJ2-6; 7 bases are shared with TRBD1. Per the germline V gene, CDR1 is MGHRA and CDR2 is YSYEKL. The trim removed 0 bases at V and 0 bases at J, leaving 5 bases unmatched. CDR3 length: 18 amino acids. The CDR3 DNA reads as TGCGCCAGCAGCCAAGATCTTGAGGGGGCCTCTGGGGCCAACGTCCTGACTTTC. Residues: CASSQDLEGASGANVLTF.

The chain has TRBV7-9 and TRBJ1-4; 9 bases agree with TRBD1. Looked up from germline, CDR1 is SEHNR and CDR2 is FQNEAQ (reference sequence). The CDR3 is 14 residues long. The J segment lost 7 bases and the V segment lost 5 bases, leaving 5 bases of the junction unmatched. The CDR3 sequence: CASSQQGAFEKLFF. The DNA of the CDR3 is TGTGCCAGCAGCCAACAGGGGGCCTTTGAAAAACTGTTTTTT.

The J gene is TRBJ2-2, the V gene TRBV2, with TRBD1 matching 9 bases. Looked up from germline, CDR1 is SNHLY and CDR2 is FYNNEI. V lost 6 bases, J lost 9 bases, and 2 bases stayed unmatched. CDR3 length: 12 residues. In DNA form, the CDR3 reads TGTGCCAGCAGAGGGACAGGGTGGGAGCTGTTTTTT. It translates to CASRGTGWELFF.

This rearrangement joins TRBV27 to TRBJ1-4, with 7 bases aligning to TRBD1. The CDR3 has 15 residues. Germline-derived CDR1 and CDR2 are MNHEY and SMNVEV (reference sequence). V was clipped by 4 bases and J by 5 bases; unmatched bases: 7. The CDR3 protein is CASSSTGAGNEKLFF. The CDR3 DNA follows: TGTGCCAGCAGTTCAACAGGGGCGGGGAATGAAAAACTGTTTTTT.

A few counts support this clone. The chain has TRBV7-2 and TRBJ2-2, with D hard to call. The CDR3 length is 15 residues. Deletions cut 1 base from V and 0 bases from J, with 6 bases between. Germline CDR1 and CDR2: SGHTA and FQGNSA. The CDR3 loop reads CASSLGATNTGELFF. DNA of the CDR3: TGTGCCAGCAGCTTAGGGGCCACGAACACCGGGGAGCTGTTTTTT. The full variable domain, completed using reference TRBV7-2 and TRBJ2-2, is GAGVSQSPSNKVTEKGKDVELRCDPISGHTALYWYRQSLGQGLEFLIYFQGNSAPDKSGLPSDRFSAERTGGSVSTLTIQRTQQEDSAVYLCASSLGATNTGELFFGEGSRLTVL.

The chain combines TRBV6-5 with TRBJ1-6; the D is unclear. Trimming stripped 2 bases from V and 6 bases from J, with 5 bases between. CDR1 is MNHEY, CDR2 SVGAGI, per germline. The CDR3 runs 13 residues. The CDR3 is CASSYDINSPLHF. CDR3 nucleotides: TGTGCCAGCAGTTACGACATTAATTCACCCCTCCACTTT.

The rearrangement uses TRBV19 and TRBJ1-5; no definite D call. This CDR3 spans 15 amino acids. Looked up from germline, CDR1 is LNHDA and CDR2 is SQIVND (reference sequence). Between the trimmed V and J ends, which lost 6 bases and 0 bases, there was a span of 12 bases. CDR3 in DNA: TGTGCCAGTAGGGAGGGCCCGAATAGCAATCAGCCCCAGCATTTT. Its protein is CASREGPNSNQPQHF.

This rearrangement joins TRBV18 to TRBJ1-2, with D unclear. The CDR3 has 13 residues. V lost 6 bases to trimming and J lost 0 bases, with 8 bases between them. Germline values: CDR1 KGHSH, CDR2 LQKENI. This chain's CDR3 is CASSEFSNYGYTF. CDR3 coding DNA: TGTGCCAGCTCGGAGTTCTCTAACTATGGCTACACCTTC.

This clone was found once. CDR3 nucleotides: TGTGCCAGCAGCTTAGACGGGGATACGCAGTATTTT. Translated: CASSLDGDTQYF. The rearrangement joins TRBV7-2 to TRBJ2-3; D remains unclear. Between the trimmed V and J ends, which lost 1 base and 6 bases, there was a span of 5 bases. Germline CDR1 is SGHTA and CDR2 is FQGNSA. The CDR3 consists of 12 residues. Drawing the rest from reference TRBV7-2 and TRBJ2-3, the complete variable domain is GAGVSQSPSNKVTEKGKDVELRCDPISGHTALYWYRQSLGQGLEFLIYFQGNSAPDKSGLPSDRFSAERTGGSVSTLTIQRTQQEDSAVYLCASSLDGDTQYFGPGTRLTVL.